The TCR beta chain under discussion was sequenced for a study of human T cells and chemical hapten exposure. Overall study context: Sensitization applied 2% DPC to approximately 2 cm by approximately 2 cm of upper inner arm skin. Study-wide results and caveats: Among TCRs, those above 1 in 1000 frequency were unaffected by DPC sensitization.

TCRdb reanalysed the RACE reads using MiXCR and keeps one entry per CDR3 protein. The sample contains 150,000 to 200,000 distinct CDR3 sequences, around 20% of which appear only once. The CDR3 contains 16 residues. Germline assignment: CDR1 SGHRS and CDR2 YFSETQ. Trimming shortened V by 0 bases and J by 1 base, and 12 bases separated the two germline ends. To note about this clonotype: Its specificity is not known.

The time point was: patch test 1, 2 weeks after DPC sensitization. Treatment: therapeutic diphenylcyclopropenone sensitization with weekly scalp DPC. Unfractionated whole blood yielded total RNA. The rearrangement joins TRBV5-1 to TRBJ2-3; possible D gene TRBD2, 6 bases. The TCR originated in a woman in her forties or fifties with alopecia areata. Some clones in this sample may be carry-over from other donors' samples. Sequencing was performed on whole blood, taken in connection with sensitization to the hapten diphenylcyclopropenone (DPC). In DNA form, the CDR3 reads TGCGCCAGCAGCTTGGATGGAGGGTTAGGCACAGATACGCAGTATTTT. This sequence encodes CASSLDGGLGTDTQYF. The full variable domain, rest sourced from reference TRBV5-1 and TRBJ2-3, is KAGVTQTPRYLIKTRGQQVTLSCSPISGHRSVSWYQQTPGQGLQFLFEYFSETQRNKGNFPGRFSGRQFSNSRSEMNVSTLELGDSALYLCASSLDGGLGTDTQYFGPGTRLTVL.